This T cell receptor beta chain was captured by sequencing in a study of shared clonotypes between healthy human individuals. Sequenced by immunoSEQ multiplex PCR; TCRdb stores in-frame clones only, minus some. This table has some 2 million clones, about 95% appearing once. Positively selected for CCR7, the CD45RO-negative cells used as naive CD8 cells excluded terminally differentiated effector memory CD45RA+ cells. The CDR3 consists of 18 residues. V lost 5 bases and J lost 1; bases outside the gene matches: 15. CDR1 is SEHNR, CDR2 FQNEAQ, per germline (reference sequence). Source material: naive CD8+ T cells sorted from blood. This TCR was sampled from a man between 18 and 35 years old in good health. J is TRBJ2-3 and V is TRBV7-9; 7 positions agree with TRBD2. In DNA form, the CDR3 reads TGTGCCAGCAGCACCCTAACTAGCGAGAATCGGGGCACAGATACGCAGTATTTT. Protein: CASSTLTSENRGTDTQYF.